This TCR beta chain is from a study of blood T cell repertoires in COVID-19. In the study overall: The study drew acute and convalescent COVID-19 samples from the United States, Italy and Spain.

This clone was observed a few times. Method: immunoSEQ multiplex PCR; TCRdb's copy keeps in-frame clones and lacks some. The sample yields fewer than 250,000 clones, around 83% seen once. Germline V lookup: CDR1 GTSNPN, CDR2 SVGIG (reference sequence). V dropped 6 bases and J dropped 1 base, with 6 bases sitting between them. The length of the CDR3 is 11 residues. The chain combines TRBV30 with TRBJ1-2, with D possibly being TRBD1 (5 bases). This receptor was identified in a man aged 45 to 65 with active or convalescent COVID-19. The sequencing sample was made of peripheral blood. The CDR3 nucleotides are TGTGCCTGCGACAGTAACTATGGCTACACCTTC. Residues: CACDSNYGYTF.